These T cell receptor beta chains were read from a single sample in a study of CD8 T cells in ankylosing spondylitis. TCRdb redid the calling of the 5' RACE reads with MiXCR, one entry per CDR3 protein. The sample yields roughly 300,000 distinct CDR3 sequences, roughly 8% seen once. Sequencing was done on a sample of blood, either unsorted or a sorted T cell fraction (not recorded which). The receptors were sampled from a male donor with ankylosing spondylitis. Each CDR3 is given with its conserved first and last residue. D genes are given only for firm matches. Size is omitted from some rows. Given values are once, few, many or a class for expanded clones.

16 - TRBJ2-1 - TRBV7-2 CASSSLGPRVANEQFF TGTGCCAGCAGCTCCTTGGGCCCTAGGGTGGCCAATGAGCAGTTCTTC
13 few TRBJ2-1 TRBD2 TRBV12-3/TRBV12-4 CASSHGLAGVKFF TGTGCCAGCAGTCACGGACTAGCGGGAGTCAAGTTCTTC
12 many TRBJ1-2 - TRBV25-1 CAIRRANYGYTF TGTGCCATTAGGAGGGCTAACTATGGCTACACCTTC
16 - TRBJ2-1 TRBD1 TRBV15 CATSREGGRGSNEQFF TGTGCCACCAGCAGAGAAGGCGGCAGGGGGTCAAATGAGCAGTTCTTC
13 few TRBJ1-2 - TRBV28 CASSLSLVGGYTF TGTGCCAGCAGTTTAAGCTTGGTGGGCGGCTACACCTTC
13 many TRBJ1-1 TRBD1 TRBV2 CAADRVRGTEAFF TGTGCCGCGGACAGGGTTCGGGGCACTGAAGCTTTCTTT
14 - TRBJ2-6 - TRBV28 CASSPNRGANVLTF TGTGCCAGCAGTCCAAACCGCGGGGCCAACGTCCTGACTTTC
14 - TRBJ2-5 TRBD2 TRBV7-3 CASSPGTSGETQYF TGTGCCAGCAGCCCCGGGACTAGCGGAGAGACCCAGTACTTC
13 few TRBJ2-7 - TRBV4-3 CASSPGLGTEQYF TGCGCCAGCAGCCCGGGACTGGGGACGGAGCAGTACTTC
13 few TRBJ2-2 TRBD2 TRBV10-3 CAIKRETAGELFF TGTGCCATCAAGCGGGAGACGGCCGGGGAGCTGTTTTTT
14 few TRBJ2-7 TRBD2 TRBV20-1 CSGRLAGGGYEQYF TGCAGTGGAAGACTAGCGGGAGGAGGGTACGAGCAGTACTTC
13 few TRBJ2-2 - TRBV5-1 CASSFRQTGELFF TGCGCCAGCAGCTTTAGACAGACCGGGGAGCTGTTTTTT
18 few TRBJ2-1 - TRBV28 CASSLTSGQLSGYNEQFF TGTGCCAGCAGTCTTACGAGTGGACAGCTTAGCGGCTACAATGAGCAGTTCTTC
14 few TRBJ2-1 - TRBV27 CASSLRTFSNEQFF TGTGCCAGCAGTTTGCGGACCTTCTCCAATGAGCAGTTCTTC
15 many TRBJ2-2 - TRBV6-2/TRBV6-3 CASSYSRQDTGELFF TGTGCCAGCAGTTACTCGAGACAGGACACCGGGGAGCTGTTTTTT
15 - TRBJ2-1 - TRBV19 CASSKDRELLNEQFF TGTGCCAGTAGTAAGGACAGAGAACTACTCAATGAGCAGTTCTTC
15 few TRBJ1-5 - TRBV4-1 CASSQDTSSNQPQHF TGCGCCAGCAGCCAAGACACCTCGAGCAATCAGCCCCAGCATTTT
12 - TRBJ1-2 - TRBV4-3 CASSPDRTQYTF TGCGCCAGCAGTCCGGACCGTACCCAGTACACCTTC
14 many TRBJ2-7 TRBD2 TRBV12-3/TRBV12-4 CASSLLRGGYEQYF TGTGCCAGCAGTTTATTACGGGGGGGATACGAGCAGTACTTC
12 - TRBJ2-1 - TRBV29-1 CSVEKSTNEQFF TGCAGCGTTGAGAAAAGTACGAATGAGCAGTTCTTC
16 - TRBJ2-5 TRBD1 TRBV19 CASSHIPRTGGETQYF TGTGCCAGTAGCCATATTCCAAGGACAGGTGGAGAGACCCAGTACTTC
15 - TRBJ2-1 TRBD1 TRBV5-1 CASSFGGQGEREQFF TGCGCCAGCAGCTTCGGGGGACAGGGCGAGCGTGAGCAGTTCTTC
15 - TRBJ1-3 - TRBV3-1 CASSQGQYEGNTIYF TGTGCCAGCAGCCAAGGACAGTACGAGGGAAACACCATATATTTT
13 many TRBJ2-7 - TRBV20-1 CSADRDGPYEQYF TGCAGTGCTGACCGGGACGGCCCCTACGAGCAGTACTTC
17 - TRBJ1-1 TRBD1 TRBV5-1 CASSLSVGGNMNTEAFF TGCGCCAGCAGCTTGAGTGTAGGGGGCAACATGAACACTGAAGCTTTCTTT
15 - TRBJ2-7 - TRBV6-2/TRBV6-3 CASSYVRPGSYEQYF TGTGCCAGCAGTTACGTTCGTCCGGGCAGTTACGAGCAGTACTTC
15 few TRBJ2-5 - TRBV27 CASSSPTDGQETQYF TGTGCCAGCAGTTCGCCGACAGACGGACAAGAGACCCAGTACTTC
13 - TRBJ1-2 TRBD1 TRBV5-1 CASSPQGDYGYTF TGCGCCAGCAGCCCACAGGGGGACTATGGCTACACCTTC
17 - TRBJ2-1 TRBD2 TRBV5-1 CASSSRTSGPSYNEQFF TGCGCCAGCAGCTCACGGACTAGCGGGCCCTCCTACAATGAGCAGTTCTTC
15 few TRBJ2-7 - TRBV5-1 CASSLLQGKNYEQYF TGCGCCAGCAGCTTGTTGCAGGGTAAGAACTACGAGCAGTACTTC
14 - TRBJ2-7 - TRBV7-2 CASSLAHGAYEQYF TGTGCCAGCAGCTTAGCACACGGAGCCTACGAGCAGTACTTC
14 - TRBJ2-1 TRBD2 TRBV9 CASSELAEYNEQFF TGTGCCAGCAGCGAACTAGCGGAATACAATGAGCAGTTCTTC
15 few TRBJ1-1 TRBD1 TRBV3-1 CASSQRTGGPTEAFF TGTGCCAGCAGCCAGCGGACAGGGGGCCCCACTGAAGCTTTCTTT
16 few TRBJ1-5 - TRBV5-5 CASSPGIQPSNQPQHF TGTGCCAGCAGCCCTGGCATCCAACCTAGCAATCAGCCCCAGCATTTT
15 few TRBJ1-1 - TRBV7-6 CASSPQPGSNTEAFF TGTGCCAGCAGCCCGCAGCCTGGGTCGAACACTGAAGCTTTCTTT
16 few TRBJ2-1 TRBD2 TRBV7-9 CASSLFLAGGGYEQFF TGTGCCAGCAGCTTATTTTTGGCGGGAGGAGGTTATGAGCAGTTCTTC
14 few TRBJ1-5 TRBD1 TRBV19 CASQTRQGYQPQHF TGTGCCAGTCAGACCCGACAGGGCTACCAGCCCCAGCATTTT
17 - TRBJ2-3 TRBD1 TRBV7-3 CASSSWGRTGPPDTQYF TGTGCCAGCAGCTCTTGGGGGCGGACAGGGCCTCCAGATACGCAGTATTTT
21 few TRBJ2-3 - TRBV9 CASSSPRVAARGEASTDTQYF TGTGCCAGCAGCTCACCCAGAGTAGCGGCCCGGGGAGAGGCCAGCACAGATACGCAGTATTTT
16 few TRBJ1-5 - TRBV27 CASSLIGGLKNQPQHF TGTGCCAGCAGTTTAATAGGAGGGCTAAAGAATCAGCCCCAGCATTTT
15 few TRBJ2-7 TRBD1 TRBV5-1 CASSLVWGQGHEQYF TGCGCCAGCAGCTTAGTATGGGGACAGGGGCACGAGCAGTACTTC
14 few TRBJ2-7 TRBD1 TRBV12-3/TRBV12-4 CASSPDRGRYEQYF TGTGCCAGCAGCCCTGACAGGGGACGCTACGAGCAGTACTTC
11 many TRBJ2-3 - TRBV29-1 CSVESSRAQYF TGCAGCGTTGAGTCAAGTAGGGCGCAGTATTTT
17 - TRBJ2-1 TRBD2 TRBV3-1 CASSRERGGRGNNEQFF TGTGCCAGCAGCCGGGAGAGGGGCGGGCGGGGGAACAATGAGCAGTTCTTC